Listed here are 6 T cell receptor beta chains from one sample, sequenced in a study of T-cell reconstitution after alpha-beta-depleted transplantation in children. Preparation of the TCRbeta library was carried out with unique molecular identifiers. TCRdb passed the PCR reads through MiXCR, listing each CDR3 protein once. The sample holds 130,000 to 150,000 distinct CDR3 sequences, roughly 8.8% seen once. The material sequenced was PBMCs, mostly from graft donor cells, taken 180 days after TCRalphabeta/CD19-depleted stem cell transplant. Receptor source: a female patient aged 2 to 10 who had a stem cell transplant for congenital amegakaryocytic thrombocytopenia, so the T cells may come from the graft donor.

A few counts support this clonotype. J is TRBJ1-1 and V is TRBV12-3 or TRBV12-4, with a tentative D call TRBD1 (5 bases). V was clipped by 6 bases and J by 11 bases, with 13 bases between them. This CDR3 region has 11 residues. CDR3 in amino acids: CASSSGTRAFF. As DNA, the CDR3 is TGTGCCAGCAGCTCCGGGACTAGGGCTTTCTTT.

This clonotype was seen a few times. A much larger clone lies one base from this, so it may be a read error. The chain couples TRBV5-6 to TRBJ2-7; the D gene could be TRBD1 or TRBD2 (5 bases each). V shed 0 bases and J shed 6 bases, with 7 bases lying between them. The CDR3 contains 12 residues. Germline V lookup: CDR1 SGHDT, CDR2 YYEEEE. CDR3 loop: CASSLVGTEQYF. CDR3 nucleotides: TGTGCCAGCAGCTTGGTGGGGACCGAGCAGTACTTC.

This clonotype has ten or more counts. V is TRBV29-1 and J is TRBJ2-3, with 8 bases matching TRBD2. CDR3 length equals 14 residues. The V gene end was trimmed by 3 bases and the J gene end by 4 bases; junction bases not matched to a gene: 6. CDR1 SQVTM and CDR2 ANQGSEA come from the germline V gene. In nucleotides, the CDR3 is TGCAGCGTTGAGGGGACTAGAAATCCAGATACGCAGTATTTT. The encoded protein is CSVEGTRNPDTQYF.

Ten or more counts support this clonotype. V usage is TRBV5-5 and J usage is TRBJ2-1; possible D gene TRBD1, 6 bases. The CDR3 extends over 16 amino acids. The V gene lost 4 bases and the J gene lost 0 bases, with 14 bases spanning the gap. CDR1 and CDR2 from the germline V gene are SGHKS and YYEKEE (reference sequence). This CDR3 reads CASSPRTAPSYNEQFF. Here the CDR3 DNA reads TGTGCCAGCAGCCCGAGGACAGCTCCCTCCTACAATGAGCAGTTCTTC.

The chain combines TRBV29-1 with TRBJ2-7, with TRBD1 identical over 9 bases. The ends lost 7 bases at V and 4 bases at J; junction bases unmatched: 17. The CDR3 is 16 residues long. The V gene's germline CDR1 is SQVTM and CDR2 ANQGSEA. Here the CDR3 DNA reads TGCAGCGGGACCGAGCTCGCCGGGACAGGGTCTTACGAGCAGTACTTC. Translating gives CSGTELAGTGSYEQYF.

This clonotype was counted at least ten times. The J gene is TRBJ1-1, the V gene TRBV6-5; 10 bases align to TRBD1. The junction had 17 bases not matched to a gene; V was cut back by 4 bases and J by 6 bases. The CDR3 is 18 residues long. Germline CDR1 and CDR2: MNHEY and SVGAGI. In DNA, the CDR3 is TGTGCCAGCAGTTCACCAGGGGACAGGGGAAAGAGGGCCGCTGAAGCTTTCTTT. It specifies CASSSPGDRGKRAAEAFF.